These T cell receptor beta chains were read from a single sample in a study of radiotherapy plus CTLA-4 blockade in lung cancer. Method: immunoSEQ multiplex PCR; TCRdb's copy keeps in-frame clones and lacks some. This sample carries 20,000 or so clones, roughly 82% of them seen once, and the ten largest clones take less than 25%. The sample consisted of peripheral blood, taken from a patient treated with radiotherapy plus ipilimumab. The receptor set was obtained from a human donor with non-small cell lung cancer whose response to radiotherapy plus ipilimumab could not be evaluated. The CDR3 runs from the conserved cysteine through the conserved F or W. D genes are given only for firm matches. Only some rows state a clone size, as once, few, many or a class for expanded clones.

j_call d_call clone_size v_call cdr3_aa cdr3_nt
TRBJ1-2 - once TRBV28 CASSFPETAGRYGYTF TGTGCCAGCAGTTTCCCCGAGACCGCAGGTCGGTATGGCTACACCTTC
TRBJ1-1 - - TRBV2 CASIGGRLNTEAFF TGTGCCAGCATCGGGGGTAGGCTGAACACTGAAGCTTTCTTT
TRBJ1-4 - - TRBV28 CASSGGANEKLFF TGTGCCTCTTCGGGGGGGGCAAATGAAAAACTGTTTTTT
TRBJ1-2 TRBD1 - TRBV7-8 CASSPEGYGTGGYYGYTF TGTGCCAGCAGCCCAGAGGGGTACGGGACAGGGGGCTACTATGGCTACACCTTC
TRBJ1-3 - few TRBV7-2 CASSPTGGSGNTIYF TGTGCCAGCAGCCCCACGGGGGGCTCTGGAAACACCATATATTTT
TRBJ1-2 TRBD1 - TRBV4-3 CASSQDPRQGIGGYTF TGCGCCAGCAGCCAAGATCCGAGACAGGGTATCGGTGGCTACACCTTC
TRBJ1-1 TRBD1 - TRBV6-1 CASGRQGLRAFF TGTGCCAGCGGGCGACAGGGATTAAGGGCTTTCTTT
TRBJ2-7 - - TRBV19 CASSKTPDSMEYF TGTGCCAGTAGTAAGACTCCAGACTCGATGGAGTACTTC
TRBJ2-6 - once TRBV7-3 CASSLSPGSGANVLTF TGTGCCAGCAGCTTGTCACCAGGCTCTGGGGCCAACGTCCTGACTTTC
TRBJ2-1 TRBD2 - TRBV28 CASSSTSGNEQFF TGTGCCAGCAGTTCGACTAGCGGGAATGAGCAGTTCTTC
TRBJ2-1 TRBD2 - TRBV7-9 CASSPLAGPYNEQFF TGTGCCAGCAGCCCTCTAGCGGGACCCTACAATGAGCAGTTCTTC
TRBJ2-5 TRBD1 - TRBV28 CASSFWTGQETQYF TGTGCCAGCAGTTTTTGGACAGGTCAAGAGACCCAGTACTTC
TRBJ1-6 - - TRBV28 CASSSSRGYNSPLHF TGTGCCAGCAGTAGTTCAAGGGGTTACAATTCACCCCTCCACTTT
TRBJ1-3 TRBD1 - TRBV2 CAVSGTGGSGNTIYF TGTGCTGTTTCCGGGACAGGGGGCTCTGGAAACACCATATATTTT
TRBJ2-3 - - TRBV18 CASSQQGTDTQYF TGTGCCAGCTCACAACAGGGCACAGATACGCAGTATTTT
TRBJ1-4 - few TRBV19 CASMGRRTTNEKLFF TGTGCCAGTATGGGGAGGAGAACAACTAATGAAAAACTGTTTTTT
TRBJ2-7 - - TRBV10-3 CAISGSRGEQYF TGTGCCATCAGTGGAAGCAGGGGCGAGCAGTACTTC